These 15 T cell receptor beta chains were sequenced from one sample in a study of OX40 agonist ivuxolimab in advanced cancers. Assay used: immunoSEQ multiplex PCR; TCRdb lists only in-frame clones, some missing. The table records roughly 45,000 clones, around 90% of them present only once. Here the sequenced sample was CD4+ or CD8+ T cells sorted from blood, taken in a trial of the OX40 agonist ivuxolimab. All receptors come from an adult with an advanced solid tumor such as melanoma, head and neck, liver or kidney cancer.

This clone was picked up one time. The chain couples TRBV14 to TRBJ2-7; no reliable D call. Germline CDR1 is SGHDN and CDR2 is FVKESK. This CDR3 region has 13 residues. Trimming stripped 1 base from V and 9 bases from J, with 13 bases between. The CDR3 reads CASSQVAVLGQYV. The CDR3 nucleotides are TGTGCCAGCAGCCAAGTGGCAGTGTTGGGGCAGTACGTC.

The chain joins TRBV11-2 to TRBJ2-7; D unclear. Trimming took 1 base from V and 3 from J, leaving 13 bases between them. This CDR3 is built from 15 residues. Per the germline V gene, CDR1 is SGHAT and CDR2 is FQNNGV. The CDR3 protein is CASSLGYPRGYEQYV. The DNA for the CDR3 is TGTGCCAGCAGCTTAGGATATCCTAGAGGCTACGAGCAGTACGTC.

The chain carries TRBV6-6 and TRBJ2-7, with TRBD1 matching over 8 bases. This CDR3 spans 13 amino acids. The trim removed 6 bases at V and 3 bases at J, leaving 4 bases unmatched. The germline V gene has CDR1 MNHNY and CDR2 SVGAGI (reference sequence). CDR3 residues: CASSDRGDYEQYV. The CDR3 DNA reads as TGTGCCAGCAGCGACAGGGGAGACTACGAGCAGTACGTC.

This rearrangement joins TRBV5-4 to TRBJ1-1; 8 bases are a match to TRBD1. The CDR3 totals 13 residues. V was clipped by 7 bases and J by 7 bases; unmatched bases: 9. Germline V gene sequence: CDR1 SGHNT, CDR2 YYREEE (reference sequence). The CDR3 region is CASRHRGGDEAFF. Here the CDR3 DNA reads TGTGCCAGCCGTCACAGGGGGGGGGATGAAGCTTTCTTT.

The chain links TRBV27 to TRBJ1-5; D gene ambiguous. The V end lost 4 bases, the J end lost 0 bases, and 10 bases lay between the germline ends. Germline CDR1 MNHEY, CDR2 SMNVEV (reference sequence). The CDR3 totals 15 residues. CDR3 loop: CASSSAGNSNQPQHF. CDR3 coding DNA: TGTGCCAGCAGTTCAGCAGGAAATAGCAATCAGCCCCAGCATTTT.

V usage is TRBV2 and J usage is TRBJ1-2; 8 bases map to TRBD1. The germline CDR1 and CDR2 sequences are SNHLY and FYNNEI. The CDR3 is made up of 15 amino acids. Trimming removed 4 bases from V and 3 bases from J; junction bases left unmatched: 7. This CDR3 reads CASSGWDRTHYGYTF. The CDR3, as DNA: TGTGCCAGCAGTGGATGGGACAGGACCCACTATGGCTACACCTTC.

The chain couples TRBV7-6 to TRBJ2-1; D may match TRBD1 or TRBD2 (5 bases each). There are 13 residues in the CDR3. V dropped 5 bases and J dropped 10 bases, with 15 bases sitting between them. Per the germline V gene, CDR1 is SGHVS and CDR2 is FNYEAQ. In DNA, the CDR3 is TGTGCCAGCAGCGGGGACCCCGCACCGGAGCAGTTCTTC. Translating it yields CASSGDPAPEQFF.

The V call is TRBV19, the J call TRBJ2-2; D is uncertain. CDR1 and CDR2 (germline): LNHDA, SQIVND (reference sequence). The V gene lost 10 bases and the J gene lost 1 base, with 13 bases spanning the gap. The CDR3 is 14 amino acids. CDR3 amino acids: CATLQTENTGELFF. CDR3 nucleotide sequence: TGTGCCACACTACAGACTGAGAACACCGGGGAGCTGTTTTTT. The full variable domain, in which reference TRBV19 and TRBJ2-2 provide the parts outside the CDR3, is DGGITQSPKYLFRKEGQNVTLSCEQNLNHDAMYWYRQDPGQGLRLIYYSQIVNDFQKGDIAEGYSVSREKKESFPLTVTSAQKNPTAFYLCATLQTENTGELFFGEGSRLTVL.

This clone was seen once. The chain couples TRBV10-2 to TRBJ2-1, with TRBD2 as a possible D gene (5 bases). V was trimmed by 5 bases and J by 7 bases, leaving 9 bases between them. The CDR3 has 12 residues. Germline CDR1 WSHSY, CDR2 SAAADI. The CDR3 is CASSFWENEQFF. As DNA, the CDR3 is TGCGCCAGCAGTTTCTGGGAGAATGAGCAGTTCTTC.

This chain connects TRBV4-2 to TRBJ2-3; 9 bases line up with TRBD1. CDR1 is LGHNA, CDR2 YNFKEQ, per germline. The CDR3 has 15 amino acids. V gave up 4 bases and J gave up 5 bases; unmatched junction bases: 7. DNA of the CDR3: TGTGCCAGCAGCCCGGAGGGACAGGGAATAGATACGCAGTATTTT. Translating it yields CASSPEGQGIDTQYF.

This clone was seen only once. CDR3 residues: CASSTGGASTEAFF. The DNA for the CDR3 is TGTGCCAGTAGTACAGGGGGCGCGAGCACTGAAGCTTTCTTT. This chain joins TRBV19 and TRBJ1-1; 8 positions agree with TRBD1. Germline loops: CDR1 LNHDA, CDR2 SQIVND (reference sequence). V trimming: 4 bases; J trimming: 4 bases; junction bases outside the gene matches: 5. The CDR3 has 14 amino acids.

In DNA form, the CDR3 reads TGTGCCAGCAGCGTAGGTCTGGGTCAGCCCCAGCATTTT. This codes for CASSVGLGQPQHF. The V call is TRBV9, the J call TRBJ1-5; D is undetermined. CDR3 length equals 13 residues. Germline-derived CDR1 and CDR2 are SGDLS and YYNGEE. V dropped 0 bases and J dropped 6 bases, with 7 bases sitting between them.

The chain joins TRBV11-2 to TRBJ1-3; weak D call: TRBD1 (5 bases). The germline V and J ends were trimmed by 1 base and 2 bases, with 9 bases remaining between them. Germline values: CDR1 SGHAT, CDR2 FQNNGV. The CDR3 has 15 residues. This CDR3 is CASSLARGPGNTIYF. The DNA for the CDR3 is TGTGCCAGCAGCTTAGCCCGGGGCCCTGGAAACACCATATATTTT.

The chain combines TRBV9 with TRBJ1-1; D unresolved. The germline V and J ends were trimmed by 3 bases and 6 bases, with 12 bases remaining between them. The length of the CDR3 is 13 residues. CDR1 is SGDLS, CDR2 YYNGEE, per germline. This CDR3 is CASSGGGSPEAFF. The CDR3 DNA follows: TGTGCCAGCAGCGGAGGAGGTTCCCCTGAAGCTTTCTTT.

The chain uses TRBV11-2 and TRBJ2-5; 11 bases are a match to TRBD2. This CDR3 has 16 residues. In germline, CDR1 is SGHAT, CDR2 FQNNGV. With V trimmed by 4 bases and J by 2 bases, 6 bases remained unmatched. In nucleotides, the CDR3 is TGTGCCAGCAGCTCAGTGGGGACTAGCGGTCAAGAGACCCAGTACTTC. This sequence encodes CASSSVGTSGQETQYF.